Many counts were recorded for the clone carrying this T cell receptor beta chain. The antigen is undetermined. Trimming left V 3 bases short and J 2 bases short, with 6 bases between. The CDR3 has 13 amino acids. Per germline, CDR1 SEHNR and CDR2 FQNEAQ (reference sequence). Researchers tagged individual cDNA molecules with unique molecular identifiers. One entry per CDR3 protein results from TCRdb running MiXCR on the 5' RACE reads. The sample carries about 80,000 distinct CDR3 sequences, over 10% recorded once. The entry originates in a study of early T cells in non-severe SARS-CoV-2 infection. Background on the study: Whole-blood bulk RNA, unsorted, was sequenced, and chains were unpaired. Broader study findings: Lookups in VDJdb leaned toward anti-spike CD8 responses and missed private and CD4 specificities.

The source of this sequence is an adult who was a healthcare worker with PCR-confirmed SARS-CoV-2 infection or an uninfected control (not recorded which). The specimen was whole blood. The V call is TRBV7-9, the J call TRBJ2-3, with no clear D. The CDR3: CASSLGSTDTQYF. The CDR3, as DNA: TGTGCCAGCAGCTTGGGATCCACAGATACGCAGTATTTT.